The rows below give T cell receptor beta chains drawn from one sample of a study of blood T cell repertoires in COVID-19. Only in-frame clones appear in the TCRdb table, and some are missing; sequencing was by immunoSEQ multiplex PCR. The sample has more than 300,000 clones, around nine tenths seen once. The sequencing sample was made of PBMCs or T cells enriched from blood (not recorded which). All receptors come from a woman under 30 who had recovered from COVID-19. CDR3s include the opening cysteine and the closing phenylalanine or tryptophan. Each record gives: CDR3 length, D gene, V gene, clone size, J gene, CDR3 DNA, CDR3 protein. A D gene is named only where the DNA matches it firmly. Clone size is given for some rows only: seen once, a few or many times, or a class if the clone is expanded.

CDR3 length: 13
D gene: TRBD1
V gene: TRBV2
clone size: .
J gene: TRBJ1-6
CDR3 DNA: TGTGGCGACAGGGAGTCCCGCGATTCACCCCTCCACTTT
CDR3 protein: CGDRESRDSPLHF

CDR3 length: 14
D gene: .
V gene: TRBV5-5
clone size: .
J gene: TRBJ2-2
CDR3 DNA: TGTGCCAGCAGCTTGGAGCAGGGATTGTCGGAGCTGTTTTTT
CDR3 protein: CASSLEQGLSELFF

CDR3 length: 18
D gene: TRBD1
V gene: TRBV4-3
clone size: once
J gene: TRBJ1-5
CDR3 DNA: TGCGCCAGCAGCCCCCAACCCCCGGGACAGGTTAGCAATCAGCCCCAGCATTTT
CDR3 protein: CASSPQPPGQVSNQPQHF

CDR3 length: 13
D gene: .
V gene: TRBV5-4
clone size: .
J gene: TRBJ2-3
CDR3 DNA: TGTGCCAGCAGGGGGAGTGGTACAGATACGCAGTATTTT
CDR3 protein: CASRGSGTDTQYF

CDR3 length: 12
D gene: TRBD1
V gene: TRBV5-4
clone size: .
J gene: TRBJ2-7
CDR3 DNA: TGTGCCAGCAGCGGGGACAGCTACGAGCAGTACTTC
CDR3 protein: CASSGDSYEQYF

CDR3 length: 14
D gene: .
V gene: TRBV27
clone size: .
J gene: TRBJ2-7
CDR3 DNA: TGTGCCAGCAGTTTATCTTCCGGTGATTACGAGCAGTACTTC
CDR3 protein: CASSLSSGDYEQYF

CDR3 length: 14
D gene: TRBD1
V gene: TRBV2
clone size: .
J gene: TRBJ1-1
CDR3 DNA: TGTGCCAGCAATTACAGGGGGGTGGCCACTGAAGCTTTCTTT
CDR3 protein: CASNYRGVATEAFF

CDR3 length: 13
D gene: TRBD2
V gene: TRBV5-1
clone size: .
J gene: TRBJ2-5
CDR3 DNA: TGCGCCAGCAGCTATAGCGGGGAAGAGACCCAGTACTTC
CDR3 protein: CASSYSGEETQYF

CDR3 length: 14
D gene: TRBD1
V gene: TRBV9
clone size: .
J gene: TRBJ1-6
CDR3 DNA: TGTGCCAGCAGCGAGGGGGCAGAAAATTCACCCCTCCACTTT
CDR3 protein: CASSEGAENSPLHF

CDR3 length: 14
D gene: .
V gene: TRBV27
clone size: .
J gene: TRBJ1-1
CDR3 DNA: TGTGCCAGCAGTTTTGGGCAGGCCGACACTGAAGCTTTCTTT
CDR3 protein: CASSFGQADTEAFF

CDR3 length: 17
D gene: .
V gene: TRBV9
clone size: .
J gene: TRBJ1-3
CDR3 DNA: TGTGCCAGCAGCGTAGAGGGCGGGACGGAGTCTGGAAACACCATATATTTT
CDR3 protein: CASSVEGGTESGNTIYF

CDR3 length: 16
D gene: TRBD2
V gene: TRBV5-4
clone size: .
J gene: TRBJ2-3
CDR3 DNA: TGTGCCAGCAGCTTGGTGGCTAGCGGGATCTCAGATACGCAGTATTTT
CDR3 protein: CASSLVASGISDTQYF

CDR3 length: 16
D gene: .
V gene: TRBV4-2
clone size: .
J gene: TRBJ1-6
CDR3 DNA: TGTGCCAGCAGCCAAGATAGGACAAAAAAGAATTCACCCCTCCACTTT
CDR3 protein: CASSQDRTKKNSPLHF

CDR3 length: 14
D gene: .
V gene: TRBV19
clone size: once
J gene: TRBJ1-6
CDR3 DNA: TGTGCCAGTAGTCCCAGGGCCCGGAATTCACCCCTCCACTTT
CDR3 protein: CASSPRARNSPLHF

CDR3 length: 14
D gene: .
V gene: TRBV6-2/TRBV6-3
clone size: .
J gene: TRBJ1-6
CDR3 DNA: TGTGCCAGCACCCCGGGACTGAGCAATTCACCCCTCCACTTT
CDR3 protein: CASTPGLSNSPLHF

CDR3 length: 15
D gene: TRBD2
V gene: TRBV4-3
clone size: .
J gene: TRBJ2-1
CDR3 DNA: TGCGCCAGCAGCCTAGACGCGGGGGGCGCACAAGAGCAGTTCTTC
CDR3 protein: CASSLDAGGAQEQFF

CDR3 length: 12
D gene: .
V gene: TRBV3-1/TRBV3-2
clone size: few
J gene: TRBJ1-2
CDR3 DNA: TGTGCCAGCAGTCATACCGGTTTCGGCTACACCTTC
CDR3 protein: CASSHTGFGYTF

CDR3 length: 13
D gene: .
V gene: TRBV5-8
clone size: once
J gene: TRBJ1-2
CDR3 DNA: TGTGCCAGCAGCTTGGTATACAGGTCCGGCTACACCTTC
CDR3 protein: CASSLVYRSGYTF

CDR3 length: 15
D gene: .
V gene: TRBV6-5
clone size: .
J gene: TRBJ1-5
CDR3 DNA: TGTGCCAGCAGAAGAAAGGGGATTAGCAATCAGCCCCAGCATTTT
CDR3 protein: CASRRKGISNQPQHF

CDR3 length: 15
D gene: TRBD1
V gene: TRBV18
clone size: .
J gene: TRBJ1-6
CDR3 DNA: TGTGCCAGCTCACCGGGGGACAGGGTTAATTCACCCCTCCACTTT
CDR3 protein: CASSPGDRVNSPLHF

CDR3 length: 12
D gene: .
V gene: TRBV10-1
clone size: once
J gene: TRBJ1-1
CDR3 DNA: TGCGCCAGCTCGGGAGTGAACACTGAAGCTTTCTTT
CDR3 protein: CASSGVNTEAFF

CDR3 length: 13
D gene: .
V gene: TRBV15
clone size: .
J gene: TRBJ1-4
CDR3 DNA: TGTGCCACCAGAGACAGTTCTAATGAAAAACTGTTTTTT
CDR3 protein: CATRDSSNEKLFF

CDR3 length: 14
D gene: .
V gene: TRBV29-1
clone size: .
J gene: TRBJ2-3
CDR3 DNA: TGCAGCGTTGCCACACAGGGGGGGACAGATACGCAGTATTTT
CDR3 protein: CSVATQGGTDTQYF

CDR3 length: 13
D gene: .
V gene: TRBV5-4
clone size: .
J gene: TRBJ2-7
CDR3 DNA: TGTGCCAGCAGCTTGCCGGAGTCCTACGAGCAGTACTTC
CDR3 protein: CASSLPESYEQYF

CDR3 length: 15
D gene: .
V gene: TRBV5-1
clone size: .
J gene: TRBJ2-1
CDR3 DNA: TGCGCCAGCAGCTTGACTCAGGACAGCTTCAATGAGCAGTTCTTC
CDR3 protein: CASSLTQDSFNEQFF

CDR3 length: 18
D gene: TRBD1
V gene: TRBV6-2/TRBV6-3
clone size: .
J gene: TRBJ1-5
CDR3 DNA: TGTGCCAGCAGTTATCTCAATCCCGGGACAGGAAGCAATCAGCCCCAGCATTTT
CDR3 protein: CASSYLNPGTGSNQPQHF

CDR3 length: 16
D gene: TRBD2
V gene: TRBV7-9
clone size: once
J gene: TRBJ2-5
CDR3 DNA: TGTGCCAGCAGCTTGTCGGCGGGGGGCGGTAAAGAGACCCAGTACTTC
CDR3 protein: CASSLSAGGGKETQYF

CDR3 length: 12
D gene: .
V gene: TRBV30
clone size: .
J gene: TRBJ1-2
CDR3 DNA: TGTGCCTGGAGTGTTGGCAGGGTTGGCTACACCTTC
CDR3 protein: CAWSVGRVGYTF

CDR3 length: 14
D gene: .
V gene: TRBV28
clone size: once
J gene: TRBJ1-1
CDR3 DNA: TGTGCCAGCATCGTTGGACTGCCTAACACTGAAGCTTTCTTT
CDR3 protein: CASIVGLPNTEAFF

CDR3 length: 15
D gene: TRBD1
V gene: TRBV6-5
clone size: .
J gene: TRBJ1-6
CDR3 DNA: TGTGCCAGCAGTTGGGGGACAGGGTATGATTCACCCCTCCACTTT
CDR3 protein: CASSWGTGYDSPLHF

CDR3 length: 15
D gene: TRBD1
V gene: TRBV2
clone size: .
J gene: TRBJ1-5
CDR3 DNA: TGTGCCAGCAGTTTCGACAGGGGCAGCAATCAGCCCCAGCATTTT
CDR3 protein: CASSFDRGSNQPQHF

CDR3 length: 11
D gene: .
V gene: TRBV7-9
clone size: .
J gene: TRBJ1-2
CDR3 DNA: TGTGCCGGCGGGGGGGCGCATGGCTACACCTTC
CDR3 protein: CAGGGAHGYTF

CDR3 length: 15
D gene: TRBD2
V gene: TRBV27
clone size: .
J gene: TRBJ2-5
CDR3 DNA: TGTGCCAGCAGTTTGCTACTAGCGGGGGAAGAGACCCAGTACTTC
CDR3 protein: CASSLLLAGEETQYF

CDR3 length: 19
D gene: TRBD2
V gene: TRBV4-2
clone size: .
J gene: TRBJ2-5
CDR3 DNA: TGTGCCAGCAGCCAAGATCTTTGGCTAGCGGGGGGTGACGGGGAGACCCAGTACTTC
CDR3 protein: CASSQDLWLAGGDGETQYF

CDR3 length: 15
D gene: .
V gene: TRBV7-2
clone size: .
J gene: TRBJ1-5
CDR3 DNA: TGTGCCAGCAGCTTTTACAGTAAGAGCAATCAGCCCCAGCATTTT
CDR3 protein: CASSFYSKSNQPQHF